The 10 T cell receptor beta chains below all came from one sample that was sequenced in a study of control samples from healthy donors and cancer patients. Assay used: immunoSEQ multiplex PCR; TCRdb lists only in-frame clones, some missing. The sample gives 150,000 to 200,000 clones, more than 85% of which show up once; 0.55% to 0.7% is in the top ten. The sample comprised blood. The receptors derive from a woman aged 25 to 45 in good health.

J is TRBJ2-7 and V is TRBV21-1; TRBD1 is the table's D call and was not checked against the DNA. TRBV21-1 is a documented pseudogene. The CDR3 spans 15 residues. This CDR3 is CASSPGTGLSYEQYF. CDR3 DNA: TGTGCCAGCAGCCCCGGGACAGGGCTCTCCTACGAGCAGTACTTC.

The chain recombines TRBV7-2 with TRBJ2-3; TRBD2 matches 14 bases. J gave up 4 bases and V 6 bases, and 9 bases lay outside the gene matches. This CDR3 spans 17 amino acids. The germline V gene encodes CDR1 SGHTA and CDR2 FQGNSA. The CDR3: CASSPWTSGRLADTQYF. The CDR3 DNA reads as TGTGCCAGCAGTCCTTGGACTAGCGGGAGGTTGGCAGATACGCAGTATTTT.

The chain combines TRBV10-3 with TRBJ2-5; D is undetermined. From germline, CDR1 is ENHRY and CDR2 SYGVKD. This CDR3 has 13 residues. V lost 10 bases and J 2 bases, leaving 14 bases between the germline ends. The CDR3 spells CATTTQQQETQYF. The CDR3 bases are TGTGCCACCACAACCCAACAGCAAGAGACCCAGTACTTC.

V gene TRBV5-6 combines with J gene TRBJ2-1; D may be TRBD1 (6 bases). Germline CDR1 SGHDT, CDR2 YYEEEE. V lost 5 bases, J lost 10 bases, and 13 bases lay in between. The CDR3 totals 12 residues. The CDR3 protein is CASSAGDGEQFF. The CDR3 DNA is TGTGCCAGCAGTGCAGGGGACGGAGAGCAGTTCTTC.

The chain recombines TRBV4-1 with TRBJ2-7; the D gene is possibly TRBD2 (6 bases). Germline assignment: CDR1 MGHRA and CDR2 YSYEKL. CDR3 length: 15 residues. Trimming took 0 bases from V and 7 from J, leaving 16 bases between them. This chain's CDR3 is CASSQDRGTQEEQYF. The CDR3 DNA is TGCGCCAGCAGCCAAGATCGCGGGACCCAGGAAGAGCAGTACTTC.

The gene calls are TRBV18 and TRBJ2-7, with a weak D call TRBD2 (5 bases). Trimming took 2 bases from V and 6 from J, leaving 14 bases between them. CDR3 length: 14 amino acids. The germline gives CDR1 KGHSH, CDR2 LQKENI. The CDR3 DNA sequence: TGTGCCAGCTCACCAGATGGGCAGGCGGGCGAGCAGTACTTC. Translation: CASSPDGQAGEQYF. Full variable domain (remainder filled in from reference TRBV18 and TRBJ2-7): NAGVMQNPRHLVRRRGQEARLRCSPMKGHSHVYWYRQLPEEGLKFMVYLQKENIIDESGMPKERFSAEFPKEGPSILRIQQVVRGDSAAYFCASSPDGQAGEQYFGPGTRLTVT.

CDR3 sequence: CASSSGGRGYEQYF. CDR3 nucleotide sequence: TGTGCCAGCAGCTCCGGGGGGAGGGGCTACGAGCAGTACTTC. V and J are TRBV7-2 and TRBJ2-7; 7 bases line up with TRBD2. The CDR3 extends over 14 amino acids. V lost 4 bases, J lost 3 bases, and 6 bases stayed unmatched. Germline lookup yields CDR1 SGHTA and CDR2 FQGNSA.

The gene calls are TRBV4-1 and TRBJ1-3; D remains unclear. This CDR3 contains 14 residues. Germline V CDR1 and CDR2: MGHRA, YSYEKL. Trimming left V 5 bases short and J 3 bases short, with 11 bases between. In DNA, the CDR3 is TGCGCCAGCAGCTCGATGCCGAGTGGAAACACCATATATTTT. Translated, it gives CASSSMPSGNTIYF.

The rearrangement links TRBV7-6 to TRBJ2-6; TRBD1 might be the D (5 bases). V lost 2 bases and J 4 bases, leaving 15 bases between the germline ends. The CDR3 spans 17 residues. Looked up from germline, CDR1 is SGHVS and CDR2 is FNYEAQ. CDR3 protein: CASSLQARDIGANVLTF. Written as DNA, the CDR3 is TGTGCCAGCAGCTTACAGGCCAGGGATATCGGGGCCAACGTCCTGACTTTC.

The chain carries TRBV28 and TRBJ2-7, with TRBD1 as a possible D gene (6 bases). The CDR3 is made up of 13 amino acids. V shed 7 bases and J shed 1 base, with 11 bases lying between them. Germline V CDR1 and CDR2: MDHEN, SYDVKM. CDR3 in amino acids: CASIRQASYEQYF. The CDR3 region has the DNA TGTGCCAGCATCCGACAGGCGTCCTACGAGCAGTACTTC. Variable domain in full (rest from reference TRBV28 and TRBJ2-7): DVKVTQSSRYLVKRTGEKVFLECVQDMDHENMFWYRQDPGLGLRLIYFSYDVKMKEKGDIPEGYSVSREKKERFSLILESASTNQTSMYLCASIRQASYEQYFGPGTRLTVT.